These 5 T cell receptor beta chains were all obtained from the same sample, sequenced in a study of T cells in localized non-small cell lung cancer. Using immunoSEQ multiplex PCR, the repertoire was profiled, and TCRdb retains in-frame clones only, with some absent. The repertoire holds 6,000 or so clones, with roughly 15% as singletons. This specimen was normal lung tissue next to the tumor, taken before any cancer treatment. These TCRs come from an older male donor with stage II squamous cell lung carcinoma.

This clone was seen more than once but under ten times. V and J are TRBV11-3 and TRBJ2-6; 9 nucleotides match TRBD1. CDR1 SGHNT and CDR2 YENEEA come from the germline V gene. V lost 5 bases to trimming and J lost 2 bases; unmatched junction nucleotides: 10. This CDR3 has 18 residues. CDR3 in DNA: TGTGCCAGCAGCGGGGGGACAGGGAATGAGGCTGGGGCCAACGTCCTGACTTTC. Translating gives CASSGGTGNEAGANVLTF. The full variable domain, in which reference TRBV11-3 and TRBJ2-6 provide the parts outside the CDR3, is EAGVVQSPRYKIIEKKQPVAFWCNPISGHNTLYWYLQNLGQGPELLIRYENEEAVDDSQLPKDRFSAERLKGVDSTLKIQPAELGDSAVYLCASSGGTGNEAGANVLTFGAGSRLTVL.

This clone was seen a handful of times. At one end the junction does not follow the germline gene, possibly because of a read error. V usage is TRBV6-8 and J usage is TRBJ2-7; possibly TRBD1 or TRBD2 for D (5 bases each). CDR3 size: 16 residues. Germline-derived CDR1 and CDR2 are MNHGY and SAAAGT. The chain's CDR3 is CASSYSPTRAGTLLIF. The CDR3 nucleotides are TGTGCCAGCAGTTACTCTCCCACAAGGGCCGGGACGCTATTAATCTTC.

The chain couples TRBV11-3 to TRBJ1-1; no definite D call. The CDR3 consists of 16 residues. The germline gives CDR1 SGHNT, CDR2 YENEEA. Deletions cut 3 bases from V and 2 bases from J, with 16 bases between. CDR3 residues: CASSLIDMVVNTEAFF. CDR3 DNA: TGTGCCAGCAGCTTGATCGACATGGTAGTAAACACTGAAGCTTTCTTT.

The rearrangement links TRBV7-7 to TRBJ2-1; D is possibly TRBD2 (5 bases). This CDR3 is 15 amino acids long. Germline CDR1 and CDR2: SSHAT and FNYEAQ (reference sequence). V lost 5 bases and J 0 bases, leaving 11 bases between the germline ends. The DNA of the CDR3 is TGTGCCAGCAGCCACCCGGGGATCTCCTACAATGAGCAGTTCTTC. Translated: CASSHPGISYNEQFF.

The V call is TRBV28, the J call TRBJ1-6; D not resolved. V gave up 7 bases and J gave up 8 bases, with 15 bases separating them. Germline V gene sequence: CDR1 MDHEN, CDR2 SYDVKM. The CDR3 sequence is 14 residues long. CDR3 residues: CASINLARDSPLHF. In DNA, the CDR3 is TGTGCCAGCATCAATCTGGCTCGGGATTCACCCCTCCACTTT.